The subject of this entry is one T cell receptor beta chain. Its antigen is currently unknown. The V and J ends lost 0 bases and 9 bases, in that order; junction bases with no gene match: 7. Germline V CDR1 and CDR2: MNHEY, SVGAGI. The CDR3 loop spans 16 amino acids. The data are from a study of shared clonotypes between healthy human individuals. The wider study: Donors had three CD4 naive, three CD4 memory, two CD8 naive and one CD8 memory plate apiece. Study results and caveats: Sampling covered blood only; tissue repertoires likely differ.

The authors distributed each subset's genomic DNA evenly over several immunoSEQ plates. TCRdb's table, derived via immunoSEQ multiplex PCR, lists solely in-frame clones and lacks some. The profile shows about 2.5 million clones, about 90% of them singletons. The sequencing input was naive CD4+ T cells from PBMCs. Subset of the sample: CD45RA+ positively selected. The TCR sequence derives from a man aged 18 to 30 in good health. Some clones in this sample may be carry-over from other donors' samples. This rearrangement joins TRBV6-5 to TRBJ2-7, with TRBD2 matching over 14 bases. CDR3 amino acids: CASSYSGTSGSLRQYF. CDR3 DNA sequence: TGTGCCAGCAGTTACTCAGGGACTAGCGGGAGTTTGCGGCAGTACTTC.